This T cell receptor beta chain emerged from a study of blood T cells in healthy people across ages. Concerning this clonotype itself: Its antigen is unknown.

Germline values: CDR1 SGDLS, CDR2 YYNGEE. The CDR3 runs to 15 residues. J lost 9 bases, V lost 0 bases, and 6 bases had no gene match. Primers used in a second PCR of about 7 to 12 cycles were a sample-barcoded 5' primer and a J-beta primer mix. Sequencing of every sample gave 3 million or more CDR3-containing paired-end reads. TCRdb reanalysed the 5' RACE reads using MiXCR and keeps one entry per CDR3 protein. The sample comprises 1.5 million to 2 million distinct CDR3 sequences, 28% of which are singletons, and around 7.7% rests with the top ten. Study-level points and caveats: Donor CMV status, an unknown factor, possibly confounded changes in expanded clonotypes.

V and J are TRBV9 and TRBJ2-1, with 10 positions matching TRBD2. The sequence derives from a woman aged 25-40 years in good health. Sequenced: blood. The DNA for the CDR3 is TGTGCCAGCAGCGTAGGGCTAGCGGGAGCGACTGAGCAGTTCTTC. This codes for CASSVGLAGATEQFF.